Listed here are 15 T cell receptor beta chains from one sample, sequenced in a study of blood T cells in healthy people across ages. The use of a sample-barcoded 5' primer and a J-beta primer mix characterized a second PCR of about 7 to 12 cycles. One entry per CDR3 protein results from TCRdb running MiXCR on the 5' RACE reads. Of approximately 810,000 distinct CDR3 sequences listed, 29% are singletons. The sequenced material came from blood. These TCRs come from a woman of 80 years or more in good health.

V usage is TRBV7-2 and J usage is TRBJ1-4, with D hard to call. The CDR3 consists of 12 residues. Germline CDR1 is SGHTA and CDR2 is FQGNSA. Between the trimmed V and J ends, which lost 6 bases and 8 bases, there was a span of 10 bases. The CDR3 bases are TGTGCCAGCAGTCCCGACCGGGAAAAACTGTTTTTT. Encoded protein: CASSPDREKLFF.

This clonotype was seen repeatedly, ten times or more. J is TRBJ1-2 and V is TRBV15, with D possibly TRBD1 on 5 matching bases. Germline CDR1 LNHNV, CDR2 YYDKDF (reference sequence). Trimming took 2 bases from V and 6 from J, leaving 10 bases between them. The CDR3 has 13 amino acids. Here the CDR3 reads CATSRQGIDGYTF. CDR3 DNA: TGTGCCACCAGCAGACAGGGAATAGATGGCTACACCTTC.

To note about this clonotype: This sequence may be a read error, since a much larger clone differs from it by one base. The gene calls are TRBV7-2 and TRBJ2-1; a possible D gene is TRBD2 (6 bases). This CDR3 contains 15 residues. Germline V CDR1 and CDR2: SGHTA, FQGNSA. Trimming cost V 5 bases and J 7 bases, with 18 bases left between them. The CDR3 bases are TGTGCCAGCAGCACCAACCCGAACGGGGGAAATGAGCAGTTCTTC. Protein: CASSTNPNGGNEQFF.

This clonotype was recorded at least ten times. The chain has TRBV5-6 and TRBJ2-1; 10 positions match TRBD2. Germline CDR1 and CDR2: SGHDT and YYEEEE. V trimming: 2 bases; J trimming: 4 bases; junction bases outside the gene matches: 3. The CDR3 runs 15 residues. CDR3 sequence (DNA): TGTGCCAGCAGCTTTACTAGCGGGGAATACAATGAGCAGTTCTTC. This translates into CASSFTSGEYNEQFF.

A note on this clonotype: It may be a read error: a sequence one base away is much more abundant. This rearrangement joins TRBV6-5 to TRBJ2-1, with D maybe TRBD2 (6 bases). This CDR3 region has 16 residues. The V end was cut by 7 bases, the J end by 5 bases, with 21 bases between. Looked up from germline, CDR1 is MNHEY and CDR2 is SVGAGI. As DNA, the CDR3 is TGTGCCAGCATAATCGGGGGACTGCTAAGACACAATGAGCAGTTCTTC. It specifies CASIIGGLLRHNEQFF.

A few counts support this clonotype. The V and J genes are TRBV11-2 and TRBJ2-2; TRBD1 aligns across 9 bases. This CDR3 comprises 16 residues. CDR1 SGHAT and CDR2 FQNNGV come from the germline V gene. V dropped 4 bases and J dropped 7; count of bases not matched to a gene: 10. This CDR3 reads CASSSRPGQGGGELFF. CDR3 sequence (DNA): TGTGCCAGCAGCTCACGACCGGGACAGGGCGGCGGGGAGCTGTTTTTT.

This clonotype was seen more than once but under ten times. The chain employs TRBV3-1 and TRBJ1-5; 8 nucleotides agree with TRBD1. V was pared by 4 bases and J by 3 bases, with 5 bases of the junction left unmatched. Germline CDR1 reads LGHDT; CDR2 reads YNNKEL (reference sequence). The CDR3 is 15 residues long. CDR3 DNA: TGTGCCAGCAGCCGGACAGGGTCGTCCAATCAGCCCCAGCATTTT. It yields the protein CASSRTGSSNQPQHF.

This clonotype was recorded many times. Here the CDR3 reads CSVGAGRANGYTF. CDR3 nucleotides: TGCAGCGTTGGTGCAGGGAGGGCGAACGGCTACACCTTC. This sequence joins TRBV29-1 and TRBJ1-2; a weak D match, TRBD1 (5 bases). This CDR3 has 13 amino acids. CDR1 and CDR2 (germline): SQVTM, ANQGSEA. Trimming shortened V by 4 bases and J by 8 bases, and 17 bases separated the two germline ends.

The chain is built from TRBV4-1 and TRBJ2-1; 11 positions match TRBD2. CDR3 size: 16 residues. Germline V CDR1 and CDR2: MGHRA, YSYEKL. V shed 2 bases, J shed 4 bases, and the junction held 4 bases outside the gene matches. The CDR3 sequence is CASSQNLAGGYNEQFF. Written as DNA, the CDR3 is TGCGCCAGCAGCCAAAACCTAGCGGGAGGTTACAATGAGCAGTTCTTC.

This clonotype was recorded many times. The rearrangement links TRBV3-1 to TRBJ1-2; D is uncertain. This CDR3 contains 13 residues. The V gene lost 2 bases and the J gene lost 2 bases, with 6 bases spanning the gap. CDR1 is LGHDT and CDR2 is YNNKEL in the germline V gene (reference sequence). CDR3 in amino acids: CASSQYRNYGYTF. The CDR3 region has the DNA TGTGCCAGCAGCCAATACAGAAACTATGGCTACACCTTC.

This chain joins TRBV19 and TRBJ2-3; possibly TRBD1 or TRBD2 for D (6 bases each). Trimming cost V 7 bases and J 5 bases, with 16 bases left between them. This CDR3 region has 14 residues. Per germline, CDR1 LNHDA and CDR2 SQIVND (reference sequence). The CDR3 here is CASTKRGQGDTQYF. CDR3 nucleotides: TGTGCCAGTACGAAACGGGGGCAAGGAGATACGCAGTATTTT.

This clonotype was seen only a few times. V is TRBV20-1 and J is TRBJ2-2; 7 bases fit TRBD1. Germline CDR1 DFQATT, CDR2 SNEGSKA (reference sequence). V shed 2 bases and J 5 bases; nucleotides not matched to a gene: 8. CDR3 length equals 15 residues. The CDR3 coding sequence is TGCAGTGCTAGACGAGGGACAGAACTAACCGGGGAGCTGTTTTTT. It codes for CSARRGTELTGELFF.

V gene TRBV20-1 combines with J gene TRBJ1-4, with a weak D call TRBD1 (6 bases). Germline-derived CDR1 and CDR2 are DFQATT and SNEGSKA (reference sequence). Trimming pared 6 bases from V and 3 bases from J, leaving 14 bases between. This CDR3 has 14 amino acids. CDR3 in amino acids: CSARGRPPNEKLFF. The CDR3 DNA sequence: TGCAGTGCCAGGGGCAGGCCGCCTAATGAAAAACTGTTTTTT.

The V call is TRBV19, the J call TRBJ1-3; a weak D match, TRBD1 (6 bases). The CDR3 is 15 amino acids. Germline V lookup: CDR1 LNHDA, CDR2 SQIVND (reference sequence). V was cut by 5 bases and J by 3 bases, with 14 bases left in between. CDR3: CASSFSGTFGNTIYF. The CDR3 DNA reads as TGTGCCAGTAGTTTCTCCGGGACATTTGGAAACACCATATATTTT. Full variable domain (outside the CDR3, taken from reference TRBV19 and TRBJ1-3): DGGITQSPKYLFRKEGQNVTLSCEQNLNHDAMYWYRQDPGQGLRLIYYSQIVNDFQKGDIAEGYSVSREKKESFPLTVTSAQKNPTAFYLCASSFSGTFGNTIYFGEGSWLTVV.

This clonotype was picked up a small number of times. The J gene is TRBJ2-7, the V gene TRBV10-3; perhaps D is TRBD1 or TRBD2 (6 bases each). V shed 11 bases and J shed 0 bases, with 11 bases lying between them. The CDR3 consists of 12 residues. Germline assignment: CDR1 ENHRY and CDR2 SYGVKD. The CDR3 DNA reads TGTGCCGCGGGGACATTCTCCTACGAGCAGTACTTC. It codes for CAAGTFSYEQYF.